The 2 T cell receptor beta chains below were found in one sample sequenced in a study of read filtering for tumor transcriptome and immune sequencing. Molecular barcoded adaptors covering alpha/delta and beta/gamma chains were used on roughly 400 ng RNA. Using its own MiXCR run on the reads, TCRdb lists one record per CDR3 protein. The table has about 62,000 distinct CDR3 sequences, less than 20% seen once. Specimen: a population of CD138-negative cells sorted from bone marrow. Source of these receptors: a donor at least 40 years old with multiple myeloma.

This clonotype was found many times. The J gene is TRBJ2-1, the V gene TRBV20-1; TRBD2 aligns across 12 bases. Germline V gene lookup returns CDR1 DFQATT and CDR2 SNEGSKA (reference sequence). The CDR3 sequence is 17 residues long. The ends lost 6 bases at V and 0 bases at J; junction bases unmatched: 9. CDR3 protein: CSANLGLAGTSYNEQFF. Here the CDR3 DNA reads TGCAGTGCCAACCTGGGACTAGCGGGCACCTCCTACAATGAGCAGTTCTTC.

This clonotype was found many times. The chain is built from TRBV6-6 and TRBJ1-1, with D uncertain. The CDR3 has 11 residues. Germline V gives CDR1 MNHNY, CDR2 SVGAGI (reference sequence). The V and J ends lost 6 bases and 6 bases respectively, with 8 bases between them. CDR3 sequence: CASSLAAEAFF. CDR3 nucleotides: TGTGCCAGCAGCCTCGCTGCTGAAGCTTTCTTT.